This passage covers 11 T cell receptor beta chains from one sample sequenced in a study of OX40 agonist ivuxolimab in advanced cancers. Here immunoSEQ multiplex PCR was the method, and the copy in TCRdb shows in-frame clones only, minus some. The table lists fewer than 40,000 clones, approximately 81% of them singletons. The source material was CD4+ or CD8+ T cells sorted from blood, sampled in a trial of the OX40 agonist ivuxolimab. These receptors originate from an adult with an advanced solid tumor such as melanoma, head and neck, liver or kidney cancer.

The chain uses TRBV28 and TRBJ2-7; D remains ambiguous. Trimming pared 8 bases from V and 1 base from J, leaving 12 bases between. Germline-derived CDR1 and CDR2 are MDHEN and SYDVKM. The CDR3 is made up of 13 amino acids. CDR3 in DNA: TGTGCCAGCTCCCGGCTTACGTCCTACGAGCAGTACTTC. Its translation is CASSRLTSYEQYF.

The chain couples TRBV15 to TRBJ1-4; weak D call: TRBD1 (6 bases). This CDR3 region has 16 residues. Germline V gene lookup returns CDR1 LNHNV and CDR2 YYDKDF (reference sequence). V lost 4 bases to trimming and J lost 11 bases, with 23 bases between them. CDR3 protein: CATSKEVGGLAGKLFF. As DNA, the CDR3 is TGTGCCACCAGCAAGGAGGTCGGGGGCCTTGCTGGGAAACTGTTTTTT.

As DNA, the CDR3 is TGTGCCAGCGTGCCTCAGGTGGGCTGGACTGGGGCCAACGTCCTGACTTTC. Its protein is CASVPQVGWTGANVLTF. The genes are TRBV11-2 and TRBJ2-6, with unresolved D. The length of the CDR3 is 17 residues. Deletions cut 8 bases from V and 2 bases from J, with 19 bases between. Germline-derived CDR1 and CDR2 are SGHAT and FQNNGV. Together with reference TRBV11-2 and TRBJ2-6, the CDR3 gives the full variable domain: EAGVAQSPRYKIIEKRQSVAFWCNPISGHATLYWYQQILGQGPKLLIQFQNNGVVDDSQLPKDRFSAERLKGVDSTLKIQPAKLEDSAVYLCASVPQVGWTGANVLTFGAGSRLTVL.

V is TRBV4-1 and J is TRBJ2-3; 9 bases agree with TRBD2. Trimming cost V 0 bases and J 2 bases; bases outside gene matches: 6. Germline V gene sequence: CDR1 MGHRA, CDR2 YSYEKL. This CDR3 region has 17 residues. Here the CDR3 reads CASSQDLLAGNTDTQYF. The CDR3, as DNA: TGCGCCAGCAGCCAAGATCTTCTAGCGGGGAACACAGATACGCAGTATTTT.

The J gene is TRBJ2-2, the V gene TRBV2, with a weak D call TRBD2 (5 bases). Germline V gene lookup returns CDR1 SNHLY and CDR2 FYNNEI. The V gene lost 7 bases and the J gene lost 6 bases, with 9 bases spanning the gap. This CDR3 region has 12 residues. In DNA form, the CDR3 reads TGTGCCAGCAACAAGGGAGCCGGGGAGCTGTTTTTT. Residues: CASNKGAGELFF.

The rearrangement links TRBV28 to TRBJ1-5; the D is unclear. The germline gives CDR1 MDHEN, CDR2 SYDVKM. The CDR3 loop spans 12 amino acids. Between the trimmed V and J ends, which lost 6 bases and 7 bases, there was a span of 10 bases. The CDR3 here is CASSPYRQPQHF. DNA for the CDR3: TGTGCCAGCAGCCCCTATCGACAGCCCCAGCATTTT.

This rearrangement joins TRBV2 to TRBJ1-5; D ambiguous. The CDR3 is 14 residues long. Trimming stripped 6 bases from V and 1 base from J, with 10 bases between. The germline V gene has CDR1 SNHLY and CDR2 FYNNEI. The CDR3: CASRTGLSNQPQHF. In DNA form, the CDR3 reads TGTGCCAGCAGGACTGGACTGAGCAATCAGCCCCAGCATTTT.

This chain connects TRBV11-2 to TRBJ2-7; unclear D gene. This CDR3 has 12 amino acids. V was shortened by 1 base and J by 6 bases, with 7 bases between the two germline ends. Germline CDR1 SGHAT, CDR2 FQNNGV. The CDR3 here is CASSLVHGEQYF. DNA of the CDR3: TGTGCCAGCAGCTTAGTCCACGGCGAGCAGTACTTC.

The V gene is TRBV7-2, the J gene TRBJ1-5; possibly TRBD1 for D (6 bases). The CDR3 has 16 residues. The germline gives CDR1 SGHTA, CDR2 FQGNSA. V was cut by 4 bases and J by 6 bases, with 19 bases left in between. Here the CDR3 reads CASSSQTGLSIQPQHF. As DNA, the CDR3 is TGTGCCAGCAGCTCGCAAACAGGGTTGTCTATTCAGCCCCAGCATTTT.

This clone was recorded once. The identical CDR3 is also encoded by other nucleotide sequences in the sample. The gene calls are TRBV18 and TRBJ1-4, with D possibly being TRBD1 (5 bases). The ends were cut back, 2 bases at V and 5 bases at J, with 9 bases in the middle. The CDR3 runs 14 residues. Germline V gene data show CDR1 as KGHSH and CDR2 as LQKENI. The CDR3 coding sequence is TGTGCCAGCTCACCAAGGGACGGGAATGAAAAACTGTTTTTT. As protein: CASSPRDGNEKLFF.

This clone was seen a handful of times. The J gene is TRBJ2-1, the V gene TRBV11-2; possibly TRBD2 for D (5 bases). Germline V gene sequence: CDR1 SGHAT, CDR2 FQNNGV. V lost 5 bases and J 10 bases, leaving 18 bases between the germline ends. This CDR3 has 14 residues. The CDR3 loop reads CASSPVRGRGEQFF. The CDR3 nucleotides are TGTGCCAGCAGCCCCGTTCGGGGTCGCGGAGAGCAGTTCTTC.